Shown below are 22 T cell receptor beta chains from a single sample sequenced in a study of technical replicates of blood from a handful of donors (dated by TCRdb to 2016 to 2017). Library preparation employed the immunoSEQ multiplex PCR assay. In its TCRdb copy, this immuneACCESS table keeps in-frame sequences only and misses some clones. Where compared with another copy, unresolved V genes explain less than half of these, and the others have no known cause. The sample data list some 62,000 clones, and approximately 87% of these were observed just once. The ten largest clones add up to 5.2% of the sample. Sequences were obtained from PBMCs. These receptors were collected from a human donor in good health. Some clones in this sample may be carry-over from other donors' samples.

The chain links TRBV4-1 to TRBJ2-1, with 8 bases identical to TRBD2. V shed 1 base and J 0 bases; nucleotides not matched to a gene: 11. This CDR3 comprises 19 residues. The germline V gene has CDR1 MGHRA and CDR2 YSYEKL. CDR3 in amino acids: CASSQGGLRGGSSYNEQFF. The CDR3 bases are TGCGCCAGCAGCCAAGGGGGCCTCCGCGGGGGGAGCTCCTACAATGAGCAGTTCTTC.

The gene calls are TRBV11-2 and TRBJ2-7; 8 bases agree with TRBD1. Per the germline V gene, CDR1 is SGHAT and CDR2 is FQNNGV. With V trimmed by 6 bases and J by 6 bases, 4 bases remained unmatched. CDR3 length equals 12 residues. In DNA form, the CDR3 reads TGTGCCAGCAGGACAGGGGAGGCCGAGCAGTACTTC. This codes for CASRTGEAEQYF.

V gene TRBV7-2 combines with J gene TRBJ2-7, with TRBD1 matching over 8 bases. CDR1 and CDR2 (germline): SGHTA, FQGNSA. Trimming cost V 1 base and J 4 bases; bases outside gene matches: 3. CDR3 length: 14 residues. The CDR3: CASSLGRQGYEQYF. Here the CDR3 DNA reads TGTGCCAGCAGCTTAGGGCGACAGGGGTACGAGCAGTACTTC.

This clone was recorded at least ten times. The chain joins TRBV4-3 to TRBJ2-1, with 10 bases identical to TRBD2. Germline CDR1 LGHNA, CDR2 YSLEER. The CDR3 length is 16 residues. The ends lost 0 bases at V and 8 bases at J; junction bases unmatched: 7. CDR3 DNA sequence: TGCGCCAGCAGCCAAGATGGCAGCGGGAGGGCGGATGAGCAGTTCTTC. Translation: CASSQDGSGRADEQFF.

Here the CDR3 reads CASSKTGYNEQFF. The CDR3, as DNA: TGCGCCAGCAGCAAAACAGGGTACAATGAGCAGTTCTTC. This chain joins TRBV5-1 and TRBJ2-1, with D tentatively TRBD1 (6 bases). The CDR3 has 13 residues. The ends were cut back, 4 bases at V and 4 bases at J, with 9 bases in the middle. Germline CDR1 SGHRS, CDR2 YFSETQ.

The rearrangement joins TRBV12-5 to TRBJ2-1, with 10 bases lining up with TRBD2. CDR1 is LGHNT, CDR2 FRNRAP, per germline. Trimming at V came to 4 bases and at J to 5 bases, leaving 8 bases not matched to a gene. There are 16 residues in the CDR3. The CDR3 bases are TGTGCTAGTGGTTACGATAGCGGGAGGCCCCACAATGAGCAGTTCTTC. Translation: CASGYDSGRPHNEQFF.

The V and J genes are TRBV9 and TRBJ2-5; 9 bases align to TRBD1. This CDR3 region has 12 residues. Germline V gene lookup returns CDR1 SGDLS and CDR2 YYNGEE. After removal of 7 bases from V and 4 bases from J, the junction contained 2 bases not matched to a gene. The CDR3 sequence is CASGTGRETQYF. CDR3 DNA: TGTGCCAGCGGGACAGGGCGAGAGACCCAGTACTTC.

This clone was seen a single time. Sequence at one end of the junction differs from germline and may be a read error. The V and J genes are TRBV18 and TRBJ1-5, with a possible D match to TRBD1 (5 bases). Germline-derived CDR1 and CDR2 are KGHSH and LQKENI. This CDR3 is built from 15 residues. The CDR3 DNA reads TGTGCCAGTTCACGTGACGGGGGAGGGAATCAGCCCCAGCATTTT. Residues: CASSRDGGGNQPQHF.

This chain connects TRBV5-6 to TRBJ2-7, with a tentative D call TRBD2 (6 bases). The CDR3 spans 13 residues. Germline V gene data show CDR1 as SGHDT and CDR2 as YYEEEE. Between the trimmed V and J ends, which lost 0 bases and 4 bases, there was a span of 8 bases. CDR3 nucleotide sequence: TGTGCCAGCAGCTTGGGGGCGGGATACGAGCAGTACTTC. It yields the protein CASSLGAGYEQYF.

The V call is TRBV4-2, the J call TRBJ2-7; 10 positions match TRBD1. Losses at the gene ends were 3 bases for V and 1 base for J; bases not matched to a gene: 9. Germline V lookup: CDR1 LGHNA, CDR2 YNFKEQ. This CDR3 is 17 amino acids long. The CDR3 DNA reads as TGTGCCAGCAGCCAGGACCGGGACAGGGGACATTCCTACGAGCAGTACTTC. Protein: CASSQDRDRGHSYEQYF.

The V gene is TRBV7-6, the J gene TRBJ2-5, with D uncertain. Germline V gives CDR1 SGHVS, CDR2 FNYEAQ. The CDR3 has 14 amino acids. V lost 0 bases to trimming and J lost 0 bases, with 5 bases between them. The DNA for the CDR3 is TGTGCCAGCAGCTTAGCGGAGTACCAAGAGACCCAGTACTTC. Its translation is CASSLAEYQETQYF.

This clone was counted between two and nine times. The chain links TRBV11-2 to TRBJ1-6; TRBD1 aligns across 7 bases. The CDR3 has 16 residues. Germline-derived CDR1 and CDR2 are SGHAT and FQNNGV. J gave up 1 base and V 4 bases, and 4 bases lay outside the gene matches. This CDR3 reads CASSSIQGSYNSPLHF. CDR3 in DNA: TGTGCCAGCAGCTCCATACAGGGGTCCTATAATTCACCCCTCCACTTT.

This chain connects TRBV28 to TRBJ1-2; 7 bases fit TRBD1. The trim removed 6 bases at V and 5 bases at J, leaving 12 bases unmatched. The CDR3 length is 15 residues. Germline CDR1 and CDR2: MDHEN and SYDVKM. This chain's CDR3 is CASRTGTAIPYGYTF. CDR3 DNA sequence: TGTGCCAGCAGAACCGGGACAGCCATCCCATATGGCTACACCTTC.

The gene calls are TRBV2 and TRBJ1-5; no definite D call. The CDR3 covers 14 residues. Germline CDR1 is SNHLY and CDR2 is FYNNEI. Trimming cost V 2 bases and J 4 bases, with 9 bases left between them. The CDR3 is CASSENSRNQPQHF. The CDR3 region has the DNA TGTGCCAGCAGTGAAAACAGCCGAAATCAGCCCCAGCATTTT.

The gene calls are TRBV6-5 and TRBJ1-1, with 7 nucleotides matching TRBD1. Trimming at V came to 0 bases and at J to 6 bases, leaving 7 bases not matched to a gene. This CDR3 is 15 amino acids long. Germline V gene data show CDR1 as MNHEY and CDR2 as SVGAGI. In nucleotides, the CDR3 is TGTGCCAGCAGTTACTCGAGTAACAGGGGCGCTGAAGCTTTCTTT. As protein: CASSYSSNRGAEAFF.

The CDR3 spells CASSEGQLSYEQYF. The CDR3 DNA reads TGTGCCAGCAGCGAGGGACAGCTTTCCTACGAGCAGTACTTC. The J gene is TRBJ2-7, the V gene TRBV9; 7 bases are a match to TRBD1. The V segment lost 3 bases and the J segment 1 base; nucleotides outside the gene matches: 4. The CDR3 totals 14 residues. Germline CDR1 SGDLS, CDR2 YYNGEE.

The chain combines TRBV5-1 with TRBJ2-1; 9 bases are a match to TRBD2. Germline V CDR1 and CDR2: SGHRS, YFSETQ. The CDR3 length is 14 residues. Trimming at V came to 5 bases and at J to 5 bases, leaving 5 bases not matched to a gene. Written as DNA, the CDR3 is TGCGCCAGCAGAAGGACTAGCGACCACAATGAGCAGTTCTTC. Encoded protein: CASRRTSDHNEQFF.

V is TRBV29-1 and J is TRBJ1-1; tentatively, D is TRBD1 (5 bases). The germline V gene encodes CDR1 SQVTM and CDR2 ANQGSEA. Trimming removed 0 bases from V and 4 bases from J, with 12 bases in between. CDR3 length: 14 amino acids. The CDR3 nucleotides read TGCAGCGTTGAAGATCCACAGGAGGGCACTGAAGCTTTCTTT. Amino acid sequence: CSVEDPQEGTEAFF.

J is TRBJ2-3 and V is TRBV29-1; 8 bases align to TRBD1. The V and J ends lost 4 bases and 3 bases, in that order; junction bases with no gene match: 3. CDR1 is SQVTM and CDR2 is ANQGSEA in the germline V gene. The CDR3 is 13 amino acids. CDR3: CSVGQGSTDTQYF. The DNA of the CDR3 is TGCAGCGTTGGACAGGGGTCGACAGATACGCAGTATTTT.

The V gene is TRBV10-3, the J gene TRBJ1-1; 8 nucleotides agree with TRBD1. J was trimmed by 0 bases and V by 6 bases; bases with no gene match: 15. The germline V gene encodes CDR1 ENHRY and CDR2 SYGVKD. The CDR3 is made up of 18 amino acids. The DNA of the CDR3 is TGTGCCATCAGCCCAAAGGTGACAGGGGTCGTTATGAACACTGAAGCTTTCTTT. It codes for CAISPKVTGVVMNTEAFF.

This chain uses TRBV5-6 with TRBJ2-2; a weak D match, TRBD1 (6 bases). The CDR3 sequence is 15 residues long. Trimming removed 5 bases from V and 4 bases from J, with 15 bases in between. Germline CDR1 SGHDT, CDR2 YYEEEE. DNA for the CDR3: TGTGCCAGCAGTTTAGCCGGGACACTCACCGGGGAGCTGTTTTTT. Its protein product is CASSLAGTLTGELFF.

The genes are TRBV23-1 and TRBJ2-3; 7 bases fit TRBD2. TRBV23-1 is recorded as an ORF, its role being uncertain. The CDR3 extends over 16 amino acids. V lost 3 bases, J lost 0 bases, and 6 bases stayed unmatched. CDR3: CASSQTSGISTDTQYF. The CDR3 region has the DNA TGCGCCAGCAGTCAGACCAGCGGGATTAGCACAGATACGCAGTATTTT.